This T cell receptor (beta chain) was sequenced for a study of OX40 agonist ivuxolimab in advanced cancers. At the level of the study: Patients were treated with ivuxolimab, an agonistic anti-OX40 (CD134) antibody. Ivuxolimab, which patients received intravenously every 2 weeks, was dosed at 0.01 to 10 mg/kg. The study, taken as a whole, reports: With doses of 0.1-3.0 mg/kg, partial responders showed among the lowest clonal expansion.

The V end lost 6 bases, the J end lost 4 bases, and 12 bases lay between the germline ends. The CDR3 has 12 amino acids. Germline V gene lookup returns CDR1 SQVTM and CDR2 ANQGSEA. Sequencing was performed with immunoSEQ multiplex PCR; in TCRdb, only in-frame clones are kept and a portion is missing. The sample has around 100,000 clones, 80% to 95% seen once. Comments on this clone: Antigen unknown.

This chain links TRBV29-1 with TRBJ1-1; D not resolved. Sample: CD4+ or CD8+ T cells sorted from blood, taken in a trial of the OX40 agonist ivuxolimab. This TCR came from an adult with an advanced solid tumor such as melanoma, head and neck, liver or kidney cancer. This chain's CDR3 is CSVPRTSTEAFF. The CDR3 bases are TGCAGCGTGCCCCGGACTAGCACTGAAGCTTTCTTT. Looking up the rest from reference TRBV29-1 and TRBJ1-1 gives the full variable domain: SAVISQKPSRDICQRGTSLTIQCQVDSQVTMMFWYRQQPGQSLTLIATANQGSEATYESGFVIDKFPISRPNLTFSTLTVSNMSPEDSSIYLCSVPRTSTEAFFGQGTRLTVV.